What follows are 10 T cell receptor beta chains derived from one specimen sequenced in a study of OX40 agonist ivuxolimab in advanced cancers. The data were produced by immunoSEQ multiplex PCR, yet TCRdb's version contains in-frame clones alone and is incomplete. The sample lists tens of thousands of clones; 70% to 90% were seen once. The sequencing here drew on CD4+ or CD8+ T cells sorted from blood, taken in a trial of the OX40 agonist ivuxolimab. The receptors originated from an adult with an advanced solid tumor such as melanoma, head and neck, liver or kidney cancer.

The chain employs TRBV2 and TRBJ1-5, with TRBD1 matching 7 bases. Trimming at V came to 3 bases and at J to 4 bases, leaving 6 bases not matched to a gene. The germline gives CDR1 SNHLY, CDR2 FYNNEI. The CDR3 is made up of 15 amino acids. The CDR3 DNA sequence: TGTGCCAGCAGTGATCGGGACAGAGGAAATCAGCCCCAGCATTTT. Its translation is CASSDRDRGNQPQHF.

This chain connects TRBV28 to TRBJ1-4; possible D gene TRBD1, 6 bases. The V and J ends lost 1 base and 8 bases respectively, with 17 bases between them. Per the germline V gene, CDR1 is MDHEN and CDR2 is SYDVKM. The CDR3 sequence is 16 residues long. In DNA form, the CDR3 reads TGTGCCAGCAGTTTATCCGGGGGCCAAGTTGGGGAAAAACTGTTTTTT. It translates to CASSLSGGQVGEKLFF.

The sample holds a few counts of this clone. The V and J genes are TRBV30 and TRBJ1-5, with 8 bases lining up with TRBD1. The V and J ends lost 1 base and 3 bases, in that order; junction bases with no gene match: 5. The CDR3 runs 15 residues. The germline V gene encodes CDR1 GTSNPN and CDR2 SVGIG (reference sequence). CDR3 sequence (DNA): TGTGCCTGGAGTGAGAACAGGGGGTTCAATCAGCCCCAGCATTTT. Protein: CAWSENRGFNQPQHF.

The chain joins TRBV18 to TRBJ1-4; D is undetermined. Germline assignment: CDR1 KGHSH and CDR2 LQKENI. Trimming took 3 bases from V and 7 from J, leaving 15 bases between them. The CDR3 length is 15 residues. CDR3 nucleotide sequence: TGTGCCAGCTCACCCCCGTCCGTCCCGGGTGAAAAACTGTTTTTT. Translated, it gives CASSPPSVPGEKLFF.

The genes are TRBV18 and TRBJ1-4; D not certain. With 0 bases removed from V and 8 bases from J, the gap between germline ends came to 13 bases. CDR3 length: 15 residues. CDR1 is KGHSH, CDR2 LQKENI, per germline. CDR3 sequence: CASSPPEGVDEKLFF. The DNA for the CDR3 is TGTGCCAGCTCACCACCGGAGGGCGTGGACGAAAAACTGTTTTTT.

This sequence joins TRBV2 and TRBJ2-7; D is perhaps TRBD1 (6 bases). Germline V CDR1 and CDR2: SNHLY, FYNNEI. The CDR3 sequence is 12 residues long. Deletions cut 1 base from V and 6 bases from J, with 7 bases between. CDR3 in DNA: TGTGCCAGCAGTGAAGGGGACACCGAGCAGTACTTC. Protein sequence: CASSEGDTEQYF.

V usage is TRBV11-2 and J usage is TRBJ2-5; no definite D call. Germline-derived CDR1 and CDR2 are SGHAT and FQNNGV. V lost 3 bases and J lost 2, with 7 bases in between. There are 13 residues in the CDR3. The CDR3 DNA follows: TGTGCCAGCAGCTTTACAGTGCAAGAGACCCAGTACTTC. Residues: CASSFTVQETQYF.

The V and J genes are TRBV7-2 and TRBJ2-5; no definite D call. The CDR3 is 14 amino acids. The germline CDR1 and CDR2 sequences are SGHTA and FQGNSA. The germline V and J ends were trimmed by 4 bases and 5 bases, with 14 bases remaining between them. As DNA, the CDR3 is TGTGCCAGCAGCTCCAGCGCCACGCGGGAGACCCAGTACTTC. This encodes CASSSSATRETQYF.

This CDR3 reads CASSLFGLRDMNTEAFF. In DNA form, the CDR3 reads TGTGCCAGCAGTTTATTCGGCTTAAGGGACATGAACACTGAAGCTTTCTTT. The gene calls are TRBV28 and TRBJ1-1; TRBD1 is a possible D gene (6 bases). Germline V gives CDR1 MDHEN, CDR2 SYDVKM. The ends were cut back, 1 base at V and 0 bases at J, with 15 bases in the middle. The length of the CDR3 is 17 residues.

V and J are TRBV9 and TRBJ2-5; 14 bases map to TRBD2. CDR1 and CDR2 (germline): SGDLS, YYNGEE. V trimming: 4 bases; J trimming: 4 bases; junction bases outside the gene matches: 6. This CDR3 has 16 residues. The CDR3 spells CASSLTSGRAPETQYF. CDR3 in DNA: TGTGCCAGCAGCTTGACTAGCGGGAGGGCCCCAGAGACCCAGTACTTC.